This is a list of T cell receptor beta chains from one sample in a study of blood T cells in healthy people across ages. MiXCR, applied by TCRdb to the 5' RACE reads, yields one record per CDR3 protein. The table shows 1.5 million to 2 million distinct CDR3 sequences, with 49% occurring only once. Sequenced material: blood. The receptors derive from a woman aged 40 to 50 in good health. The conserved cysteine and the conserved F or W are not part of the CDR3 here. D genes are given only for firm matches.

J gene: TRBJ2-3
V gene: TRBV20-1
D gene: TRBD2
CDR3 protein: SAPTSGGPGGTDTQY

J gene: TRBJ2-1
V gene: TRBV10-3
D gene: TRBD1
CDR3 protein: AISESAQGARNEQF

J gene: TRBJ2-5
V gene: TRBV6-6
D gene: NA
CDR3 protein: AGAGIGETQY

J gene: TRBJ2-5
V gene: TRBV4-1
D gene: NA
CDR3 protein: ASSQPGLLQETQY

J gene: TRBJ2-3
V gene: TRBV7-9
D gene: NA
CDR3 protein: AGRPTLFTDTQY

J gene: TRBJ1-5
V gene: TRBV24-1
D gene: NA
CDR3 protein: ATRAASGRNQPQH

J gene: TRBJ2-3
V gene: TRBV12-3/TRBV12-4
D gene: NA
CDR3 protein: ASSLTKRAVNTQY

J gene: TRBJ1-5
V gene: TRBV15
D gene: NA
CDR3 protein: ATSREQGPYSNQPQH

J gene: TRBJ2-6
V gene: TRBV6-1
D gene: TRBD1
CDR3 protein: ASKTRDRDLRTFSGANVLT

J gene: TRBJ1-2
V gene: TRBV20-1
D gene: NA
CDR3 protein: SARQREGRGYT

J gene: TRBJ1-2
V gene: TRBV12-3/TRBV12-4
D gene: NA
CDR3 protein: ASSLVGGQANYGYT

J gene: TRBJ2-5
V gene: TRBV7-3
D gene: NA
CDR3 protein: ASSLSDFQETQY

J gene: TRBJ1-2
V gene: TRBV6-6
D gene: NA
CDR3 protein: ASSDNSQGVHGYT

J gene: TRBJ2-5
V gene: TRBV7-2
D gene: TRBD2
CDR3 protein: ASSLGPLGRGGQETQY

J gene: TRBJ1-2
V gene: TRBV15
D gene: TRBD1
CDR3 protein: ATSSGTGGDSVGYT

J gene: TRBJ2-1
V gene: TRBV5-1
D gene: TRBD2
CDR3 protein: ASSLKGLRLAGGFYNEQF

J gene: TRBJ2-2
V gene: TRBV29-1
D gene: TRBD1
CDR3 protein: SVEDRSSGELF

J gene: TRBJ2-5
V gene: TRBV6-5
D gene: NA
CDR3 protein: ASSYSFLAGEQY

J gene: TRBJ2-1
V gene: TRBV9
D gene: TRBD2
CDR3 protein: ASSVVSGDSYNEQF